This entry lists 20 T cell receptor beta chains sequenced from one sample in a study of a mutant IDH1 vaccine in newly diagnosed glioma. Specified time point: week 23, last vaccination. A 20-mer mutant IDH1 peptide at 300 ug was injected subcutaneously with topical imiquimod. These receptors are not linked to any known antigen. Clones were sequenced by immunoSEQ multiplex PCR, and TCRdb holds only the in-frame ones, with some missing. The repertoire holds 88,000 or so clones, with around 85% as singletons. Sample: PBMCs, taken from a glioma patient whose treatment included an IDH1 peptide vaccine. The receptors were gathered from a man aged 25 to 45 with glioma. Some clones in this sample may be carry-over from other donors' samples.

Concerning this clone itself: Additional DNA sequences in this sample encode the identical CDR3. The chain links TRBV28 to TRBJ1-1; D is ambiguous. Germline loops: CDR1 MDHEN, CDR2 SYDVKM. The CDR3 length is 16 residues. Trimming took off 4 bases at V and 1 base at J, with 16 bases between the two ends. CDR3 in amino acids: CASSSLGVFGNTEAFF. DNA of the CDR3: TGTGCCAGCAGTTCCCTTGGTGTGTTCGGGAACACTGAAGCTTTCTTT. Based on the CDR3 plus reference TRBV28 and TRBJ1-1, the full variable domain is DVKVTQSSRYLVKRTGEKVFLECVQDMDHENMFWYRQDPGLGLRLIYFSYDVKMKEKGDIPEGYSVSREKKERFSLILESASTNQTSMYLCASSSLGVFGNTEAFFGQGTRLTVV.

V is TRBV6-6 and J is TRBJ1-2; TRBD1 might be the D (6 bases). Germline assignment: CDR1 MNHNY and CDR2 SVGAGI (reference sequence). V shed 6 bases and J shed 4 bases, with 18 bases lying between them. The CDR3 has 15 residues. CDR3 nucleotide sequence: TGTGCCAGCAGCGGGCCCCGACAGGACGTCTATGGCTACACCTTC. This sequence encodes CASSGPRQDVYGYTF.

The chain carries TRBV19 and TRBJ2-2; no clear D. This CDR3 has 14 amino acids. Per the germline V gene, CDR1 is LNHDA and CDR2 is SQIVND (reference sequence). Trimming took 10 bases from V and 5 from J, leaving 17 bases between them. The CDR3 spells CATNVHEATGELFF. CDR3 nucleotide sequence: TGTGCCACCAACGTGCATGAAGCGACCGGGGAGCTGTTTTTT.

This rearrangement joins TRBV7-6 to TRBJ2-1; 8 nucleotides agree with TRBD2. The V and J ends lost 7 bases and 9 bases, in that order; junction bases with no gene match: 11. The CDR3 is 14 amino acids. Germline V CDR1 and CDR2: SGHVS, FNYEAQ. The CDR3 protein is CASKPSGGPGEQFF. The CDR3 nucleotides read TGTGCCAGCAAGCCCTCGGGAGGGCCGGGTGAGCAGTTCTTC.

V and J are TRBV30 and TRBJ2-3; 10 nucleotides line up with TRBD2. V shed 0 bases, J shed 3 bases, and the junction held 15 bases outside the gene matches. CDR3 length: 19 residues. Germline assignment: CDR1 GTSNPN and CDR2 SVGIG (reference sequence). The CDR3 reads CAWSVYTGDLLAGTDTQYF. CDR3 coding DNA: TGTGCCTGGAGTGTATATACAGGGGACCTACTAGCGGGGACAGATACGCAGTATTTT.

The chain recombines TRBV4-3 with TRBJ1-4; 7 positions match TRBD1. This CDR3 region has 15 residues. The trim removed 1 base at V and 11 bases at J, leaving 10 bases unmatched. From germline, CDR1 is LGHNA and CDR2 YSLEER. The CDR3 bases are TGCGCCAGCAGCCAAGTTTCACAGACAGGGTGGAAACTGTTTTTT. Protein product: CASSQVSQTGWKLFF.

The chain has TRBV27 and TRBJ2-2; D uncertain. V was shortened by 2 bases and J by 3 bases, with 13 bases between the two germline ends. CDR1 MNHEY and CDR2 SMNVEV come from the germline V gene (reference sequence). The CDR3 length is 16 residues. CDR3 DNA sequence: TGTGCCAGCAGTTTAATAGGGCGGATCGACACCGGGGAGCTGTTTTTT. Translation gives CASSLIGRIDTGELFF.

The chain joins TRBV5-4 to TRBJ2-5, with 15 positions matching TRBD2. From germline, CDR1 is SGHNT and CDR2 YYREEE (reference sequence). This CDR3 has 14 residues. V lost 10 bases to trimming and J lost 4 bases; unmatched junction nucleotides: 5. The DNA of the CDR3 is TGTGCCTCTGGACTAGCGGGAGGGAGAGAGACCCAGTACTTC. Translated, it gives CASGLAGGRETQYF.

V usage is TRBV4-2 and J usage is TRBJ2-1; 9 positions agree with TRBD1. Germline CDR1 reads LGHNA; CDR2 reads YNFKEQ. This CDR3 spans 16 amino acids. The junction had 4 bases not matched to a gene; V was cut back by 4 bases and J by 0 bases. CDR3 sequence (DNA): TGTGCCAGCAGCCCGACAGGGGGGAGCTCCTACAATGAGCAGTTCTTC. Translation gives CASSPTGGSSYNEQFF.

This clone is a singleton in its sample. The rearrangement uses TRBV2 and TRBJ2-7; 11 bases are shared with TRBD1. Germline CDR1 is SNHLY and CDR2 is FYNNEI. The CDR3 sequence is 14 residues long. Losses at the gene ends were 3 bases for V and 2 bases for J; bases not matched to a gene: 0. CDR3 in amino acids: CASSEDRGPYEQYF. The CDR3 DNA sequence: TGTGCCAGCAGTGAGGACAGGGGGCCCTACGAGCAGTACTTC.

This clone was seen only a few times. The V call is TRBV7-2, the J call TRBJ1-1, with TRBD1 identical over 7 bases. The ends lost 5 bases at V and 3 bases at J; junction bases unmatched: 15. There are 17 residues in the CDR3. Germline CDR1 is SGHTA and CDR2 is FQGNSA. The CDR3 region has the DNA TGTGCCAGCAGCCCACGGATTCGACAGGGATCGGACACTGAAGCTTTCTTT. This encodes CASSPRIRQGSDTEAFF.

Only a few counts were recorded for this clone. J is TRBJ1-5 and V is TRBV6-1; D not certain. Germline V gene lookup returns CDR1 MNHNS and CDR2 SASEGT. The V gene lost 1 base and the J gene lost 10 bases, with 14 bases spanning the gap. The CDR3 spans 14 residues. CDR3 amino acids: CASSEDPLFTPQHF. Here the CDR3 DNA reads TGTGCCAGCAGTGAAGACCCCCTCTTTACTCCCCAGCATTTT.

The J gene is TRBJ2-2, the V gene TRBV6-6, with TRBD1 matching over 8 bases. The germline CDR1 and CDR2 sequences are MNHNY and SVGAGI (reference sequence). Trimming took 6 bases from V and 3 from J; bases not matched to a gene: 6. The CDR3 is 15 residues long. Written as DNA, the CDR3 is TGTGCCAGCAGGCGCAGGGGGCGCGACACCGGGGAGCTGTTTTTT. It is translated as CASRRRGRDTGELFF.

This chain connects TRBV11-2 to TRBJ2-5; D call uncertain. CDR1 is SGHAT and CDR2 is FQNNGV in the germline V gene. This CDR3 spans 14 amino acids. With 1 base removed from V and 4 bases from J, the gap between germline ends came to 10 bases. The CDR3 is CASSLVLAGETQYF. The CDR3 DNA sequence: TGTGCCAGCAGCTTAGTTCTTGCTGGAGAGACCCAGTACTTC.

This chain connects TRBV5-1 to TRBJ2-7; D is perhaps TRBD1 (7 bases). CDR3 length equals 15 residues. V lost 1 base, J lost 2 bases, and 13 bases lay in between. Germline CDR1 SGHRS, CDR2 YFSETQ. CDR3 in DNA: TGCGCCAGCAGCTTGAGTGGAGGGACAGCCTACGAGCAGTACTTC. The encoded protein is CASSLSGGTAYEQYF.

This chain joins TRBV5-6 and TRBJ1-2; TRBD1 might be the D (5 bases). This CDR3 is 13 amino acids long. The V gene lost 5 bases and the J gene lost 4 bases, with 12 bases spanning the gap. The germline gives CDR1 SGHDT, CDR2 YYEEEE. CDR3 region: CASSSEGPYGYTF. The DNA of the CDR3 is TGTGCCAGCAGTTCCGAGGGGCCCTATGGCTACACCTTC.

The chain uses TRBV7-7 and TRBJ2-5; D unresolved. The CDR3 has 13 residues. The germline V gene encodes CDR1 SSHAT and CDR2 FNYEAQ (reference sequence). V was pared by 5 bases and J by 2 bases, with 9 bases between. CDR3 bases: TGTGCCAGCAGCATCGGCCCGCAAGAGACCCAGTACTTC. This encodes CASSIGPQETQYF.

V gene TRBV6-6 combines with J gene TRBJ1-6, with 8 positions matching TRBD1. J lost 8 bases, V lost 2 bases, and 5 bases had no gene match. Looked up from germline, CDR1 is MNHNY and CDR2 is SVGAGI (reference sequence). CDR3 size: 15 residues. The CDR3 DNA is TGTGCCAGCAGTTACAGGACAGGGTCCGATTCACCCCTCCACTTT. Translating it yields CASSYRTGSDSPLHF.

The gene calls are TRBV10-1 and TRBJ2-3; possible D gene TRBD2, 6 bases. V was clipped by 0 bases and J by 2 bases, with 9 bases between them. The germline gives CDR1 WNHNN, CDR2 SYGVQD (reference sequence). The CDR3 extends over 15 amino acids. The CDR3 loop is CASSESGSSTDTQYF. CDR3 sequence (DNA): TGCGCCAGCAGTGAGTCCGGGAGTTCCACAGATACGCAGTATTTT.

The V call is TRBV10-2, the J call TRBJ2-5; possibly TRBD1 or TRBD2 for D (7 bases each). The J call may be wrong; the DNA end is better matched by TRBJ2-7. Germline loops: CDR1 WSHSY, CDR2 SAAADI. The CDR3 length is 17 residues. CDR3 amino acids: CASSGRTPQGSSYEQYF. In DNA form, the CDR3 reads TGCGCCAGCAGCGGGAGGACTCCACAGGGGAGCTCCTACGAGCAGTACTTC.